This TCR beta chain was sequenced in a study of blood T cell repertoires in COVID-19. The CDR3 extends over 16 amino acids. Trimming took 2 bases from V and 5 from J; bases not matched to a gene: 9. Germline lookup yields CDR1 MNHEY and CDR2 SVGEGT. TCRdb's copy holds only in-frame clones and misses some; the assay was immunoSEQ multiplex PCR. This sample has hundreds of thousands of clones, with roughly 90% found just once. The source of this sequence is a woman aged 25 to 39 with acute or convalescent COVID-19. The chain employs TRBV6-2 or TRBV6-3 and TRBJ2-1; TRBD1 matches at 7 bases. Sequencing used peripheral blood. CDR3 in amino acids: CASSYTQGPFDNEQFF. DNA for the CDR3: TGTGCCAGCAGTTACACACAGGGGCCATTTGACAATGAGCAGTTCTTC.